This TCR beta chain derives from a study of chemoradiotherapy in HPV16-positive cancers. Repertoires were sampled repeatedly during chemoradiotherapy. This table comes from immunoSEQ multiplex PCR, and its TCRdb copy is limited to in-frame clones, with some not included. The sample records 9,000 to 13,000 clones, 80% to 95% being singletons. Turning to this clone: Its antigen is as yet unknown.

V was clipped by 5 bases and J by 1 base; unmatched bases: 3. The CDR3 totals 14 residues. Germline loops: CDR1 SGHAT, CDR2 FQDESV (reference sequence). General study results and limits: Better recurrence-free survival went with HPV-responsive T-cell expansion in HPV16-positive patients. Candidate HPV-specific clones and E7-related TCR motifs grew in tumor during treatment.

The chain links TRBV11-1 to TRBJ1-1, with 8 bases fitting TRBD1. Source: blood, taken from a patient who underwent chemoradiotherapy. The TCR was taken from a human donor with HPV-associated anogenital cancer. The CDR3 is CASSNRGGNTEAFF. The CDR3 DNA reads as TGTGCCAGCAGCAACAGGGGGGGGAACACTGAAGCTTTCTTT.